This T cell receptor beta chain was retrieved from a study of response to subunit inactivated influenza vaccine. The germline V gene encodes CDR1 LNHNV and CDR2 YYDKDF (reference sequence). The CDR3 consists of 13 residues. Trimming at V came to 3 bases and at J to 1 base, leaving 0 bases not matched to a gene. TCRdb fed the RT-PCR reads into MiXCR, producing one record per CDR3 protein. The sample lists around 570,000 distinct CDR3 sequences, 10% to 12% seen once, with approximately 10% in the top ten. The same sample was also used in a study of T cells expressing NK-cell markers. From that second work: Generation of TCR beta cDNA was performed by 5'RACE template switching incorporating UMIs. Once again these clonotypes came out on top in the CD3+CD56-NKG2C+ fraction of a few donors.

J is TRBJ2-7 and V is TRBV15, with 7 bases aligning to TRBD2. Sequencing used PBMCs from blood, obtained on the day of vaccination. The receptor was derived from a middle-aged man who received an inactivated influenza vaccine. CDR3: CATSRRESYEQYF. DNA for the CDR3: TGTGCCACCAGCAGGCGGGAGTCCTACGAGCAGTACTTC.